The present T cell receptor (beta chain) was sequenced within a study of post-analysis software for immune sequencing data. Overall study context: Disease trajectories encompassed relapsing-remitting, secondary progressive and progressive-relapsing multiple sclerosis.

The V and J ends lost 6 bases and 4 bases, in that order; junction bases with no gene match: 4. This CDR3 has 13 residues. The germline V gene has CDR1 SQVTM and CDR2 ANQGSEA. Study results and caveats: TRBV5-6, TRBV5-1 and TRBV20-1 were among roughly five TRBV segments more frequent in patients than controls. Strong co-clustering by F measure linked samples that shared a preparation batch. Among multiple sclerosis patients, normalized Chao1 diversity was significantly below that of controls.

This clonotype was found a few times. The antigen is undetermined. cDNA libraries for TCR beta contained unique molecular identifiers. Out of roughly 0.85 to 11 million T cells, some 500,000 cDNA molecules were generated. TCRdb re-derived calls from the PCR reads in MiXCR, one entry per CDR3 protein. The sample yields about half a million distinct CDR3 sequences, roughly 34% seen once. The chain is built from TRBV29-1 and TRBJ2-3, with TRBD1 matching 10 bases. Sequencing was performed on blood. This TCR came from a girl between 2 and 17 years old with multiple sclerosis. The CDR3 loop reads CSVGTGEADTQYF. CDR3 bases: TGCAGCGTCGGGACAGGGGAGGCAGATACGCAGTATTTT.